The clone carrying this TCR beta chain was detected only a few times. The antigen is unknown. V gave up 2 bases and J gave up 1 base, with 13 bases separating them. This CDR3 spans 16 amino acids. Germline CDR1 and CDR2: MNHEY and SVGAGI. Since all of the isolated RNA was reverse transcribed, expressed TCRB transcripts were what got sequenced. Sequencing used immunoSEQ multiplex PCR; TCRdb keeps in-frame clones, though not all of them. The table has about 930,000 clones, 15% to 20% seen once. The data derive from a study of beta chain features in type 1 diabetes. Findings and limits, study-wide: Highly expressing activated T cells could be over-counted with a cDNA template.

CD4+ cells of the naive, central memory, regulatory and stem cell-like memory types were sorted via CD45RO/CCR7/CD25/CD127/CD95/CD27. Populations obtained by sorting all exceeded 98% purity. This chain joins TRBV6-5 and TRBJ2-3; either TRBD1 or TRBD2 may supply D (5 bases each). This receptor was identified in a woman younger than 30 in good health. Specimen: naive CD4+ T cells from blood. CDR3 in DNA: TGTGCCAGCAGTTACGACCCGGGACGACGCACAGATACGCAGTATTTT. Translating gives CASSYDPGRRTDTQYF.